These 13 T cell receptor beta chains share one sample of origin, sequenced in a study of post-analysis software for immune sequencing data. No cognate antigen is known for these TCRs. Broader study findings: In patients, TRBV5-6, TRBV5-1 and TRBV20-1 belonged to roughly five TRBV segments found more frequently than in controls.

Sequencing libraries made from TCR beta cDNA carried unique molecular identifiers. TCRdb independently ran MiXCR on the PCR reads; one entry per CDR3 protein. The sample records 350,000 to 450,000 distinct CDR3 sequences, over 30% being singletons. Specimen: blood. The receptors were sampled from a girl aged 2-10 years with multiple sclerosis.

This rearrangement joins TRBV5-6 to TRBJ1-2; D not certain. V gave up 1 base and J gave up 5 bases, with 6 bases separating them. Germline V CDR1 and CDR2: SGHDT, YYEEEE. This CDR3 has 12 amino acids. The CDR3 DNA sequence: TGTGCCAGCAGCTTGTATCAGTATGGCTACACCTTC. The encoded protein is CASSLYQYGYTF.

The chain recombines TRBV6-2 or TRBV6-3 with TRBJ2-3, with a tentative D call TRBD1 (6 bases). Germline-derived CDR1 and CDR2 are MNHEY and SVGEGT. Trimming shortened V by 5 bases and J by 3 bases, and 15 bases separated the two germline ends. CDR3 size: 15 residues. CDR3 DNA: TGTGCCAGCAGTGACAGGCCGGTCCCAACAGATACGCAGTATTTT. Protein: CASSDRPVPTDTQYF.

This clonotype came up a few times. The chain is built from TRBV2 and TRBJ1-2, with D hard to call. The CDR3 sequence is 12 residues long. CDR1 and CDR2 (germline): SNHLY, FYNNEI. The V gene lost 6 bases and the J gene lost 8 bases, with 13 bases spanning the gap. CDR3 sequence: CASRPDEGGYTF. The CDR3 DNA sequence: TGTGCCAGCAGACCGGACGAGGGCGGCTACACCTTC.

The sample holds a few counts of this clonotype. The rearrangement joins TRBV7-2 to TRBJ2-7; 12 nucleotides align to TRBD1. This CDR3 is built from 15 residues. The germline V gene has CDR1 SGHTA and CDR2 FQGNSA. The V segment lost 5 bases and the J segment 5 bases; nucleotides outside the gene matches: 7. CDR3 in DNA: TGTGCCAGCAGCCAGGGACAGGGGGCGTTTAACGAGCAGTACTTC. Translating it yields CASSQGQGAFNEQYF.

This chain connects TRBV10-2 to TRBJ2-5; the match to TRBD1 covers 8 bases. V shed 3 bases and J 11 bases; nucleotides not matched to a gene: 11. The germline V gene has CDR1 WSHSY and CDR2 SAAADI. The CDR3 extends over 14 amino acids. The CDR3 reads CASSDRTGGARQYF. CDR3 bases: TGCGCCAGCAGTGACCGAACAGGGGGTGCTAGGCAGTACTTC.

The CDR3 loop is CASSYGGLDTEAFF. CDR3 coding DNA: TGTGCCAGCAGTTACGGGGGCTTGGATACTGAAGCTTTCTTT. The chain carries TRBV6-2 or TRBV6-3 and TRBJ1-1; weak D call: TRBD1 (6 bases). Trimming shortened V by 2 bases and J by 5 bases, and 12 bases separated the two germline ends. CDR3 length equals 14 residues. Per the germline V gene, CDR1 is MNHEY and CDR2 is SVGEGT.

This clonotype appeared a few times. V is TRBV7-3 and J is TRBJ2-1, with D possibly being TRBD2 (6 bases). The CDR3 is 16 residues long. Trimming removed 5 bases at V and 5 bases at J, with 19 bases between. In germline, CDR1 is SGHTA, CDR2 FQGTGA. The CDR3 spells CASSMTGTPPDNEQFF. The CDR3 DNA is TGTGCCAGCAGCATGACCGGGACTCCCCCCGACAATGAGCAGTTCTTC.

This chain links TRBV15 with TRBJ2-5; D uncertain. The V gene's germline CDR1 is LNHNV and CDR2 YYDKDF (reference sequence). This CDR3 contains 14 residues. V was cut by 5 bases and J by 0 bases, with 10 bases left in between. The CDR3 protein is CATSPRANQETQYF. CDR3 coding DNA: TGTGCCACCAGCCCCCGCGCGAACCAAGAGACCCAGTACTTC.

The V gene is TRBV28, the J gene TRBJ2-7; D tentatively reads TRBD1 or TRBD2 (5 bases each). The CDR3 is made up of 15 amino acids. Germline-derived CDR1 and CDR2 are MDHEN and SYDVKM. Trimming left V 4 bases short and J 2 bases short, with 15 bases between. The CDR3 bases are TGTGCCAGCAGTTCCTACCGGGACGCAGCCTACGAGCAGTACTTC. It yields the protein CASSSYRDAAYEQYF.

This clonotype was counted only a few times. The V call is TRBV2, the J call TRBJ2-7, with 11 bases identical to TRBD2. The CDR3 is 15 amino acids. Trimming took 6 bases from V and 3 from J; bases not matched to a gene: 7. CDR1 and CDR2 from the germline V gene are SNHLY and FYNNEI. DNA for the CDR3: TGTGCCAGCAGGGTAGCGGGAGGGCCGATCTACGAGCAGTACTTC. Its translation: CASRVAGGPIYEQYF. The variable domain in full, with the rest retrieved from reference TRBV2 and TRBJ2-7, is EPEVTQTPSHQVTQMGQEVILRCVPISNHLYFYWYRQILGQKVEFLVSFYNNEISEKSEIFDDQFSVERPDGSNFTLKIRSTKLEDSAMYFCASRVAGGPIYEQYFGPGTRLTVT.

This chain links TRBV7-9 with TRBJ1-1; the D gene is possibly TRBD1 (5 bases). V was trimmed by 1 base and J by 4 bases, leaving 13 bases between them. This CDR3 region has 15 residues. Germline V gene lookup returns CDR1 SEHNR and CDR2 FQNEAQ (reference sequence). CDR3 sequence: CASSLVRDLGTEAFF. The CDR3 DNA sequence: TGTGCCAGCAGCTTAGTAAGGGACCTCGGCACTGAAGCTTTCTTT.

This clonotype was detected once. This chain joins TRBV7-2 and TRBJ1-2, with 7 bases lining up with TRBD1. With V trimmed by 3 bases and J by 7 bases, 14 bases remained unmatched. The CDR3 length is 16 residues. In germline, CDR1 is SGHTA, CDR2 FQGNSA. The DNA for the CDR3 is TGTGCCAGCAGCTTTCGGGACAGCCTCTTCGTCTGTGGCTACACCTTC. Translation gives CASSFRDSLFVCGYTF.

The sample holds a few counts of this clonotype. The J gene is TRBJ2-6, the V gene TRBV6-1; D not resolved. The CDR3 is made up of 15 amino acids. The V gene's germline CDR1 is MNHNS and CDR2 SASEGT. V gave up 6 bases and J gave up 1 base, with 10 bases separating them. Here the CDR3 reads CASRIVDSGANVLTF. The CDR3 bases are TGTGCCAGCAGAATTGTGGATTCTGGGGCCAACGTCCTGACTTTC.